The 12 T cell receptor beta chains listed next were all sequenced from one sample in a study of OX40 agonist ivuxolimab in advanced cancers. Generated by immunoSEQ multiplex PCR, the TCRdb table keeps only in-frame clones and is missing some. Of 20,000 to 25,000 clones listed, approximately 79% are singletons. This specimen consisted of CD4+ or CD8+ T cells sorted from blood, obtained in a trial of the OX40 agonist ivuxolimab. These receptors were taken from an adult with an advanced solid tumor such as melanoma, head and neck, liver or kidney cancer.

This chain joins TRBV9 and TRBJ2-1; 9 positions agree with TRBD2. The germline gives CDR1 SGDLS, CDR2 YYNGEE. The length of the CDR3 is 15 residues. V trimming: 4 bases; J trimming: 2 bases; junction bases outside the gene matches: 4. This CDR3 reads CASSPSGVTYNEQFF. DNA for the CDR3: TGTGCCAGCAGCCCTAGCGGGGTAACCTACAATGAGCAGTTCTTC.

The V call is TRBV6-4, the J call TRBJ1-2; the D is unclear. Germline CDR1 reads MRHNA; CDR2 reads SNTAGT. V was clipped by 3 bases and J by 3 bases, with 20 bases between them. The CDR3 loop spans 17 amino acids. CDR3 sequence reads: CASSERSIRNVDYGYTF. CDR3 bases: TGTGCCAGCAGTGAGCGTAGCATTCGGAACGTCGACTATGGCTACACCTTC.

The chain employs TRBV9 and TRBJ1-2; 12 bases map to TRBD1. The CDR3 spans 16 residues. V gave up 0 bases and J gave up 4 bases; unmatched junction bases: 4. Germline CDR1 reads SGDLS; CDR2 reads YYNGEE. DNA for the CDR3: TGTGCCAGCAGCGTAGTCGGGACAGGGGGCGTCTATGGCTACACCTTC. Amino acid sequence: CASSVVGTGGVYGYTF.

This chain joins TRBV27 and TRBJ2-7, with a tentative D call TRBD1 (5 bases). V was cut by 0 bases and J by 1 base, with 13 bases left in between. The CDR3 extends over 16 amino acids. Germline loops: CDR1 MNHEY, CDR2 SMNVEV (reference sequence). CDR3 nucleotide sequence: TGTGCCAGCAGTTTATCGTTAGGGGATTTTTCCTACGAGCAGTACTTC. This codes for CASSLSLGDFSYEQYF.

This clone was counted a single time. The chain recombines TRBV7-9 with TRBJ2-3, with unresolved D. V shed 1 base and J shed 6 bases, with 5 bases lying between them. This CDR3 contains 12 residues. CDR1 and CDR2 (germline): SEHNR, FQNEAQ (reference sequence). The CDR3 spells CASSLDADTQYF. The CDR3, as DNA: TGTGCCAGCAGCTTAGATGCTGATACGCAGTATTTT.

V gene TRBV18 combines with J gene TRBJ2-3, with D hard to call. In germline, CDR1 is KGHSH, CDR2 LQKENI. The CDR3 consists of 16 residues. V lost 0 bases and J lost 2, with 12 bases in between. CDR3 sequence reads: CASSPPSSSYTDTQYF. The CDR3 DNA follows: TGTGCCAGCTCACCACCAAGCAGTTCTTACACAGATACGCAGTATTTT.

The chain has TRBV7-9 and TRBJ2-7; tentative D call: TRBD2 (5 bases). Germline values: CDR1 SEHNR, CDR2 FQNEAQ (reference sequence). The CDR3 contains 14 residues. V was shortened by 3 bases and J by 4 bases, with 13 bases between the two germline ends. CDR3 region: CASSFEGVGYEQYF. As DNA, the CDR3 is TGTGCCAGCAGCTTTGAGGGAGTCGGATACGAGCAGTACTTC.

The chain joins TRBV7-2 to TRBJ2-7; D call uncertain. The germline V and J ends were trimmed by 2 bases and 0 bases, with 11 bases remaining between them. The germline CDR1 and CDR2 sequences are SGHTA and FQGNSA. The CDR3 runs 15 residues. The CDR3, as DNA: TGTGCCAGCAGCTTACTACCCGGCACCTCCTACGAGCAGTACTTC. Translated, it gives CASSLLPGTSYEQYF.

This rearrangement joins TRBV7-3 to TRBJ1-1, with D possibly matching TRBD1 (6 bases). Germline loops: CDR1 SGHTA, CDR2 FQGTGA. Trimming took 0 bases from V and 2 from J, leaving 16 bases between them. This CDR3 is built from 17 residues. CDR3 amino acids: CASSLTRSQGHNTEAFF. The CDR3 DNA sequence: TGTGCCAGCAGCTTAACTCGCAGTCAGGGACACAACACTGAAGCTTTCTTT.

The chain carries TRBV28 and TRBJ2-3; 7 bases match TRBD1. CDR1 and CDR2 (germline): MDHEN, SYDVKM. V was clipped by 6 bases and J by 7 bases; unmatched bases: 13. CDR3 length equals 15 residues. The CDR3 loop is CASRRRQGQLYTQYF. The CDR3 DNA reads TGTGCCAGCAGGAGAAGACAGGGCCAATTATATACGCAGTATTTT.

This chain links TRBV6-5 with TRBJ2-1; D may be TRBD1 (5 bases). V was shortened by 7 bases and J by 4 bases, with 14 bases between the two germline ends. The germline V gene encodes CDR1 MNHEY and CDR2 SVGAGI. This CDR3 is 14 amino acids long. The CDR3 bases are TGTGCCAGCATTCTTCAGGGCTGGTACAATGAGCAGTTCTTC. Protein: CASILQGWYNEQFF.

The genes are TRBV25-1 and TRBJ2-1; TRBD2 might be the D (6 bases). The CDR3 sequence is 14 residues long. Trimming took 2 bases from V and 14 from J, leaving 19 bases between them. The V gene's germline CDR1 is MGHDK and CDR2 SYGVNS. This CDR3 reads CASSEGWGVAGKFF. Written as DNA, the CDR3 is TGTGCCAGCAGTGAAGGGTGGGGGGTCGCAGGGAAGTTCTTC. The full variable domain, in which reference TRBV25-1 and TRBJ2-1 provide the parts outside the CDR3, is EADIYQTPRYLVIGTGKKITLECSQTMGHDKMYWYQQDPGMELHLIHYSYGVNSTEKGDLSSESTVSRIRTEHFPLTLESARPSHTSQYLCASSEGWGVAGKFFGPGTRLTVL.